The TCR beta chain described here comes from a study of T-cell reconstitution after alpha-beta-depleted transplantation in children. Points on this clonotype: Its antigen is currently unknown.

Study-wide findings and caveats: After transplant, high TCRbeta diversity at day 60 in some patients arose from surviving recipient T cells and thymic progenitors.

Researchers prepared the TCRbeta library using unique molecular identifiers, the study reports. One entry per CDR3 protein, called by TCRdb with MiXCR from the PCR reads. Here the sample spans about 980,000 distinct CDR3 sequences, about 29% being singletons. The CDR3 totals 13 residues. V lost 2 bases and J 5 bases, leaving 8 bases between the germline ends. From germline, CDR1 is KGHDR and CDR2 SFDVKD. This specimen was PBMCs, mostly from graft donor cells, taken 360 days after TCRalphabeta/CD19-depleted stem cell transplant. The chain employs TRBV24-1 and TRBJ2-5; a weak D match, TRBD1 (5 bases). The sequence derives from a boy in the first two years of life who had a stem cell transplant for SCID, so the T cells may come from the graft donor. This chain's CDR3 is CATSDSGLETQYF. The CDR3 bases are TGTGCCACCAGTGATTCAGGGTTGGAGACCCAGTACTTC.